This passage covers 21 T cell receptor beta chains from one sample sequenced in a study of control samples from healthy donors and cancer patients. Produced via immunoSEQ multiplex PCR; TCRdb's table is partial and in-frame only. The table records about 160,000 clones, around 90% of them present only once. The sequenced material came from blood. The receptors shown here come from a man under 40 in good health.

The rearrangement links TRBV13 to TRBJ2-7, with D perhaps matching TRBD1 (6 bases). Germline CDR1 reads PRHDT; CDR2 reads FYEKMQ (reference sequence). With 1 base removed from V and 5 bases from J, the gap between germline ends came to 9 bases. This CDR3 comprises 13 residues. The CDR3: CASSLAQGNEQYF. The DNA of the CDR3 is TGTGCCAGCAGCTTAGCCCAGGGGAACGAGCAGTACTTC.

The chain employs TRBV6-5 and TRBJ2-1; 7 bases fit TRBD2. The CDR3 is made up of 15 amino acids. Germline V gene sequence: CDR1 MNHEY, CDR2 SVGAGI. Germline trimming cut 7 bases from V and 7 bases from J; bases unmatched to any gene: 13. The CDR3 DNA is TGTGCCAGCAACCACGCGGGGGAAGTAGTGAATGAGCAGTTCTTC. Translation: CASNHAGEVVNEQFF.

The gene calls are TRBV14 and TRBJ1-2, with 8 bases matching TRBD1. CDR3 length: 15 amino acids. Germline CDR1 reads SGHDN; CDR2 reads FVKESK. After removal of 3 bases from V and 7 bases from J, the junction contained 10 bases not matched to a gene. This CDR3 is CASSHLDREFSGYTF. CDR3 DNA sequence: TGTGCCAGCAGCCACTTGGACAGGGAGTTCTCTGGCTACACCTTC.

This chain uses TRBV11-2 with TRBJ2-2, with D perhaps TRBD2 (5 bases). This CDR3 has 16 amino acids. Trimming stripped 3 bases from V and 4 bases from J, with 15 bases between. CDR1 SGHAT and CDR2 FQNNGV come from the germline V gene. CDR3 amino acids: CASSFRGGPFTGELFF. CDR3 bases: TGTGCCAGCAGCTTTAGAGGCGGGCCGTTCACCGGGGAGCTGTTTTTT.

The chain couples TRBV9 to TRBJ2-2, with D possibly being TRBD1 (5 bases). CDR1 SGDLS and CDR2 YYNGEE come from the germline V gene. The germline V and J ends were trimmed by 4 bases and 4 bases, with 17 bases remaining between them. The CDR3 covers 16 residues. The CDR3 protein is CASSQSWAQGTGELFF. Here the CDR3 DNA reads TGTGCCAGCAGCCAAAGCTGGGCCCAGGGCACCGGGGAGCTGTTTTTT.

The rearrangement uses TRBV6-6 and TRBJ1-3; TRBD1 matches 9 bases. Germline assignment: CDR1 MNHNY and CDR2 SVGAGI (reference sequence). J gave up 9 bases and V 5 bases, and 11 bases lay outside the gene matches. The CDR3 is 15 residues long. The CDR3 DNA sequence: TGTGCCAGCAGTCTTCCGGGACAGGGTTTGGGCACCATATATTTT. Residues: CASSLPGQGLGTIYF.

The chain joins TRBV5-5 to TRBJ2-6; no firm D call. Deletions cut 1 base from V and 0 bases from J, with 11 bases between. The CDR3 covers 17 residues. Germline CDR1 and CDR2: SGHKS and YYEKEE (reference sequence). This chain's CDR3 is CASSLNAASSGANVLTF. DNA of the CDR3: TGTGCCAGCAGCTTGAATGCTGCTTCCTCTGGGGCCAACGTCCTGACTTTC.

This chain uses TRBV18 with TRBJ2-3; 13 bases fit TRBD2. Trimming at V came to 4 bases and at J to 2 bases, leaving 3 bases not matched to a gene. Germline lookup yields CDR1 KGHSH and CDR2 LQKENI. The CDR3 is 16 amino acids. CDR3 in DNA: TGTGCCAGCTCACGGACTAGCGGGGGCCCCACAGATACGCAGTATTTT. Translated: CASSRTSGGPTDTQYF.

The V gene is TRBV5-1, the J gene TRBJ1-2; TRBD1 matches 7 bases. The CDR3 loop spans 14 amino acids. In germline, CDR1 is SGHRS, CDR2 YFSETQ. The trim removed 6 bases at V and 2 bases at J, leaving 7 bases unmatched. CDR3 residues: CASKSGTANYGYTF. DNA of the CDR3: TGCGCCAGCAAGTCCGGGACAGCAAACTATGGCTACACCTTC.

This clone was seen a few times. The chain joins TRBV28 to TRBJ1-5, with TRBD1 matching 8 bases. Per the germline V gene, CDR1 is MDHEN and CDR2 is SYDVKM. CDR3 size: 16 residues. With V trimmed by 6 bases and J by 2 bases, 9 bases remained unmatched. For the CDR3, the DNA is TGTGCCAGCAGCTCCCCCGGCAGGGGGCGCAATCAGCCCCAGCATTTT. Its translation is CASSSPGRGRNQPQHF.

This chain joins TRBV2 and TRBJ1-2; 9 nucleotides line up with TRBD1. Germline loops: CDR1 SNHLY, CDR2 FYNNEI. This CDR3 contains 15 residues. V shed 6 bases and J 4 bases; nucleotides not matched to a gene: 9. CDR3 nucleotide sequence: TGTGCCAGCAGCCCGACAGGGGGGTCTTTCTATGGCTACACCTTC. Translation gives CASSPTGGSFYGYTF.

The count of this clone is one. CDR3 coding DNA: TGTGCCAGCAGCTTGATGGAAACGGGCGGGGAGCTGTTTTTT. Protein product: CASSLMETGGELFF. The V gene is TRBV7-2, the J gene TRBJ2-2; no reliable D call. The ends were cut back, 3 bases at V and 7 bases at J, with 12 bases in the middle. CDR3 length equals 14 residues. Germline CDR1 reads SGHTA; CDR2 reads FQGNSA. The variable domain in full, with the rest retrieved from reference TRBV7-2 and TRBJ2-2, is GAGVSQSPSNKVTEKGKDVELRCDPISGHTALYWYRQSLGQGLEFLIYFQGNSAPDKSGLPSDRFSAERTGGSVSTLTIQRTQQEDSAVYLCASSLMETGGELFFGEGSRLTVL.

The J gene is TRBJ1-5, the V gene TRBV7-2; 8 nucleotides agree with TRBD1. The CDR3 length is 15 residues. The trim removed 5 bases at V and 5 bases at J, leaving 8 bases unmatched. Germline loops: CDR1 SGHTA, CDR2 FQGNSA. The CDR3 DNA reads as TGTGCCAGCAGCCGGACAGGGCAATACGATCAGCCCCAGCATTTT. Protein: CASSRTGQYDQPQHF.

The chain is built from TRBV19 and TRBJ1-4; TRBD1 matches at 7 bases. The CDR3 has 14 amino acids. CDR1 LNHDA and CDR2 SQIVND come from the germline V gene (reference sequence). Losses at the gene ends were 3 bases for V and 4 bases for J; bases not matched to a gene: 2. In nucleotides, the CDR3 is TGTGCCAGTAGTATCGGGACAGATAATGAAAAACTGTTTTTT. This translates into CASSIGTDNEKLFF.

This CDR3 reads CASGFLAGGYNEQFF. The CDR3 coding sequence is TGTGCTAGTGGTTTTCTAGCGGGAGGCTACAATGAGCAGTTCTTC. The chain uses TRBV12-5 and TRBJ2-1; 11 positions agree with TRBD2. CDR1 is LGHNT, CDR2 FRNRAP, per germline. The CDR3 runs 15 residues. V lost 3 bases, J lost 3 bases, and 1 base stayed unmatched.

The chain couples TRBV28 to TRBJ1-2, with D possibly matching TRBD1 (5 bases). This CDR3 is 14 amino acids long. Trimming removed 2 bases from V and 6 bases from J, with 13 bases in between. Looked up from germline, CDR1 is MDHEN and CDR2 is SYDVKM. As DNA, the CDR3 is TGTGCCAGCAGTTTAAGACAGAGGTCTCATGGCTACACCTTC. Its translation: CASSLRQRSHGYTF.

The rearrangement links TRBV7-3 to TRBJ2-3, with D perhaps matching TRBD1 (6 bases). The CDR3 has 14 residues. In germline, CDR1 is SGHTA, CDR2 FQGTGA. V dropped 9 bases and J dropped 1 base, with 14 bases sitting between them. This chain's CDR3 is CARPYREGTDTQYF. CDR3 DNA sequence: TGTGCCAGGCCATACAGGGAAGGCACAGATACGCAGTATTTT.

Only a few counts were recorded for this clone. The chain employs TRBV7-2 and TRBJ2-3, with 8 nucleotides matching TRBD2. V lost 1 base to trimming and J lost 1 base; unmatched junction nucleotides: 4. Germline V gene lookup returns CDR1 SGHTA and CDR2 FQGNSA. CDR3 length: 16 residues. CDR3: CASSLVWRGGTDTQYF. The DNA of the CDR3 is TGTGCCAGCAGCTTAGTATGGCGGGGGGGCACAGATACGCAGTATTTT.

The chain couples TRBV18 to TRBJ1-4, with TRBD1 matching over 7 bases. This CDR3 has 18 amino acids. The ends lost 9 bases at V and 5 bases at J; junction bases unmatched: 21. Germline lookup yields CDR1 KGHSH and CDR2 LQKENI. The CDR3: CASNAGTVPMHPNEKLFF. CDR3 DNA sequence: TGTGCCAGTAACGCCGGGACAGTACCTATGCATCCCAATGAAAAACTGTTTTTT.

The CDR3 DNA sequence: TGCAGCGTTGAAGGGCAGGGGATGAGCTACGAGCAGTACTTC. This encodes CSVEGQGMSYEQYF. V and J are TRBV29-1 and TRBJ2-7; D possibly corresponds to TRBD1 (6 bases). CDR1 and CDR2 from the germline V gene are SQVTM and ANQGSEA. The CDR3 runs to 14 residues. V lost 1 base, J lost 3 bases, and 13 bases lay in between.

V usage is TRBV5-5 and J usage is TRBJ1-6, with TRBD1 matching 8 bases. The ends lost 3 bases at V and 5 bases at J; junction bases unmatched: 4. The CDR3 contains 15 residues. The germline gives CDR1 SGHKS, CDR2 YYEKEE (reference sequence). In DNA form, the CDR3 reads TGTGCCAGCAGCTGGAGGACAGGGCATAATTCACCCCTCCACTTT. Translating gives CASSWRTGHNSPLHF.